The 14 T cell receptor beta chains listed next were all sequenced from one sample in a study of persistence of HIV-infected CD4 T cells. Their antigen targets remain unknown. Stimulation used 7.5 to 10 ug/mL lysate from CMV-infected fibroblasts. Sorted nonresponding memory CD4+ T cells were CD40L-negative, CD69-negative, CD45RO-high. Sequencing used immunoSEQ version 4 in survey mode. The repertoire was sequenced with immunoSEQ multiplex PCR; TCRdb's copy has only in-frame clones and lacks some. In the table there are over 30,000 clones, over 80% of which are singletons. This specimen was CD4+ T cells sorted from PBMCs after 18-hour stimulation, taken from a patient who received antiretroviral therapy. These receptors all stem from an adult woman with HIV who was CMV-seropositive.

The chain is built from TRBV6-6 and TRBJ1-4; D perhaps matches TRBD1 (6 bases). The germline CDR1 and CDR2 sequences are MNHNY and SVGAGI (reference sequence). V lost 5 bases to trimming and J lost 4 bases, with 23 bases between them. The CDR3 length is 18 residues. The CDR3 protein is CASSPGQKLVLNNEKLFF. CDR3 DNA sequence: TGTGCCAGCAGTCCTGGACAGAAATTAGTACTTAATAATGAAAAACTGTTTTTT.

V usage is TRBV15 and J usage is TRBJ2-6, with 7 nucleotides matching TRBD2. Germline V gene lookup returns CDR1 LNHNV and CDR2 YYDKDF (reference sequence). V lost 5 bases, J lost 1 base, and 2 bases stayed unmatched. CDR3 size: 15 residues. The CDR3 DNA reads as TGTGCCACCAGCCCCGGGGGGTCTGGGGCCAACGTCCTGACTTTC. Protein product: CATSPGGSGANVLTF.

This rearrangement joins TRBV30 to TRBJ1-5; 9 positions match TRBD1. This CDR3 comprises 14 residues. Germline assignment: CDR1 GTSNPN and CDR2 SVGIG (reference sequence). The ends lost 4 bases at V and 6 bases at J; junction bases unmatched: 7. CDR3 amino acids: CAWKSGTGFQPQHF. The CDR3 coding sequence is TGTGCCTGGAAATCCGGGACAGGGTTTCAGCCCCAGCATTTT.

The chain is built from TRBV27 and TRBJ1-2; the D gene is possibly TRBD1 (5 bases). Per the germline V gene, CDR1 is MNHEY and CDR2 is SMNVEV (reference sequence). Between the trimmed V and J ends, which lost 5 bases and 0 bases, there was a span of 7 bases. The CDR3 contains 13 residues. CDR3 sequence (DNA): TGTGCCAGCAGTGCGACAGCTAACTATGGCTACACCTTC. This translates into CASSATANYGYTF.

V usage is TRBV5-5 and J usage is TRBJ1-2; possibly TRBD1 for D (6 bases). Trimming took off 0 bases at V and 4 bases at J, with 10 bases between the two ends. Germline V lookup: CDR1 SGHKS, CDR2 YYEKEE (reference sequence). The CDR3 consists of 14 residues. The DNA of the CDR3 is TGTGCCAGCAGCTTGGAAGTCAGGGGCTATGGCTACACCTTC. It translates to CASSLEVRGYGYTF.

V is TRBV28 and J is TRBJ1-1; D ambiguous. CDR3 length equals 13 residues. Germline V gene lookup returns CDR1 MDHEN and CDR2 SYDVKM. V was cut by 2 bases and J by 11 bases, with 15 bases left in between. CDR3: CASSLRWGGRAFF. CDR3 coding DNA: TGTGCCAGCAGTTTAAGATGGGGAGGAAGGGCTTTCTTT.

Only a few counts were recorded for this clone. The genes are TRBV5-5 and TRBJ1-1; D not certain. V gave up 2 bases and J gave up 3 bases, with 14 bases separating them. The CDR3 is made up of 15 amino acids. Germline loops: CDR1 SGHKS, CDR2 YYEKEE (reference sequence). CDR3 residues: CASSLLATQYTEAFF. The DNA of the CDR3 is TGTGCCAGCAGCTTACTGGCAACACAATACACTGAAGCTTTCTTT.

The chain employs TRBV5-1 and TRBJ2-1, with TRBD2 as a possible D gene (6 bases). Looked up from germline, CDR1 is SGHRS and CDR2 is YFSETQ. V lost 1 base and J 3 bases, leaving 11 bases between the germline ends. The CDR3 extends over 15 amino acids. CDR3 residues: CASSLTGEVYNEQFF. CDR3 DNA sequence: TGCGCCAGCAGCTTGACGGGAGAGGTCTACAATGAGCAGTTCTTC.

The chain recombines TRBV11-3 with TRBJ2-7; D not certain. The V end was cut by 5 bases, the J end by 5 bases, with 10 bases between. Germline V gene lookup returns CDR1 SGHNT and CDR2 YENEEA. This CDR3 region has 12 residues. The CDR3 here is CASSLSGHEQYF. The DNA of the CDR3 is TGTGCCAGCAGCCTCTCCGGCCACGAGCAGTACTTC. The full variable domain, rest sourced from reference TRBV11-3 and TRBJ2-7, is EAGVVQSPRYKIIEKKQPVAFWCNPISGHNTLYWYLQNLGQGPELLIRYENEEAVDDSQLPKDRFSAERLKGVDSTLKIQPAELGDSAVYLCASSLSGHEQYFGPGTRLTVT.

The V call is TRBV10-3, the J call TRBJ1-1, with D unclear. CDR3 length equals 12 residues. The germline gives CDR1 ENHRY, CDR2 SYGVKD. V shed 7 bases and J shed 2 bases, with 8 bases lying between them. The CDR3 bases are TGTGCCATCAAAGCGGGAAACACTGAAGCTTTCTTT. Its translation is CAIKAGNTEAFF.

The genes are TRBV7-3 and TRBJ2-1, with a weak D call TRBD1 (5 bases). This CDR3 spans 13 amino acids. V lost 2 bases to trimming and J lost 7 bases, with 9 bases between them. Germline-derived CDR1 and CDR2 are SGHTA and FQGTGA. The CDR3 DNA sequence: TGTGCCAGCAGCTTAGGCAGGGTAAATGAGCAGTTCTTC. It encodes CASSLGRVNEQFF. Together with reference TRBV7-3 and TRBJ2-1, the CDR3 gives the full variable domain: GAGVSQTPSNKVTEKGKYVELRCDPISGHTALYWYRQSLGQGPEFLIYFQGTGAADDSGLPNDRFFAVRPEGSVSTLKIQRTERGDSAVYLCASSLGRVNEQFFGPGTRLTVL.

A few counts support this clone. The rearrangement links TRBV27 to TRBJ1-6, with 7 bases identical to TRBD1. The germline V gene encodes CDR1 MNHEY and CDR2 SMNVEV (reference sequence). This CDR3 comprises 15 residues. Trimming at V came to 8 bases and at J to 9 bases, leaving 13 bases not matched to a gene. CDR3 sequence: CASRRGGPASSPLHF. The CDR3 DNA sequence: TGTGCCAGCCGCAGGGGGGGGCCAGCTAGTTCACCCCTCCACTTT.

The chain has TRBV3-1 (or the pseudogene TRBV3-2) and TRBJ1-5; 7 nucleotides agree with TRBD1. With V trimmed by 0 bases and J by 3 bases, 20 bases remained unmatched. CDR1 is LGHDT, CDR2 YNNKEL, per germline (reference sequence). CDR3 length: 21 residues. CDR3 coding DNA: TGTGCCAGCAGCCAAGATTTCCATGGGAGGGCCGGGACAGAAACCAATCAGCCCCAGCATTTT. Its translation: CASSQDFHGRAGTETNQPQHF.

The chain is built from TRBV6-5 and TRBJ1-1, with a possible D match to TRBD1 (6 bases). The CDR3 totals 14 residues. Germline CDR1 is MNHEY and CDR2 is SVGAGI. Trimming cost V 2 bases and J 6 bases, with 13 bases left between them. CDR3: CASSYKGGEAEAFF. CDR3 coding DNA: TGTGCCAGCAGTTACAAAGGGGGAGAGGCTGAAGCTTTCTTT.